Sequencing of this T cell receptor (beta chain) was carried out in a study of T cells after yellow fever vaccination. Notes on the study in general: Reappearance after the booster was seen for most primary-vaccination clones, at more than 95% CD4 and 75% to 90% CD8.

This clonotype has at least ten counts. Its antigen is not known. Template switching with 5'RACE generated the TCR cDNA and added a universal primer site and UMIs. MiXCR was run by TCRdb on the 5' RACE reads, yielding one entry per CDR3 protein. The data hold approximately 330,000 distinct CDR3 sequences, with over 4% observed a single time. V was clipped by 7 bases and J by 0 bases, with 7 bases between them. Looked up from germline, CDR1 is MNHNS and CDR2 is SASEGT. The CDR3 extends over 13 amino acids. Sequencing used PBMCs, obtained 5 days after the yellow fever booster vaccination. The TCR was taken from a young man who received the YFV17D yellow fever vaccine. This chain uses TRBV6-1 with TRBJ2-4; D gene uncertain. The CDR3 bases are TGTGCCAGCAAGGATATAGCCAAAAACATTCAGTACTTC. It yields the protein CASKDIAKNIQYF.